These T cell receptor beta chains were read from a single sample in a study of Graves' ophthalmopathy and Graves' hyperthyroidism. TCRdb re-called the multiplex PCR reads through MiXCR, storing one row per CDR3 protein. The profile shows about 740,000 distinct CDR3 sequences, about 44% of them singletons. Sequenced sample: peripheral blood. The receptors were gathered from an adult man with Graves' ophthalmopathy. The CDR3 runs from the conserved cysteine through the conserved F or W. D genes are given only for firm matches. Rows give clone size only sometimes, using once, few, many, or a class for an expanded clone.

TRBV14	TRBJ1-2	many	.	TGTGCCAGCAGCCATGCAGTGTCTAACTATGGCTACACCTTC	CASSHAVSNYGYTF
TRBV6-6	TRBJ1-6	.	.	TGTGCCAGCAGTTACCAGGGGAAAGGTTCACCCCTCCACTTT	CASSYQGKGSPLHF
TRBV10-3	TRBJ2-2	many	TRBD1	TGTGCCACCCGGGACAGGGCCGGGGAGCTGTTTTTT	CATRDRAGELFF
TRBV7-3	TRBJ1-1	many	.	TGTGCCAGCAGCTCTTTCAAGAACACTGAAGCTTTCTTT	CASSSFKNTEAFF
TRBV7-9	TRBJ2-2	.	.	TGTGCCAGCAGCCGAAGCAGAGGGGAGCTGTTTTTT	CASSRSRGELFF
TRBV15	TRBJ2-5	many	.	TGTGCCACCAGCACAGAGCTCTCAGGGGCAGGCGAGACCCAGTACTTC	CATSTELSGAGETQYF
TRBV7-9	TRBJ1-4	.	.	TGTGCCAGCAGCGAGCAGGGTGGTGGTGAAAAACTGTTTTTT	CASSEQGGGEKLFF
TRBV25-1	TRBJ2-2	.	.	TGTGCCAGCAGCGTAAATCAGCGGGCGAACACCGGGGAGCTGTTTTTT	CASSVNQRANTGELFF
TRBV7-2	TRBJ2-7	.	.	TGTGCCAGCAGCCCCCGTAATGTCGGGGCGAGGGAGCAGTACTTC	CASSPRNVGAREQYF
TRBV9	TRBJ1-4	few	.	TGTGCCAGCAGCGTAGGAGCTACCACAACTAATGAAAAACTGTTTTTT	CASSVGATTTNEKLFF
TRBV2	TRBJ2-2	.	.	TGTGCCAGCAGTCTTTTTGGGCCCCAGCTGTTTTTT	CASSLFGPQLFF
TRBV7-9	TRBJ2-5	once	TRBD1	TGTGCCAGCAGCATTACCGGGACAGGGTATGGAGAGACCCAGTACTTC	CASSITGTGYGETQYF
TRBV7-9	TRBJ1-1	once	.	TGTGCCAGCAGCACCGAAACAGGGTATAACACTGAAGCTTTCTTT	CASSTETGYNTEAFF
TRBV3-1	TRBJ2-5	few	.	TGTGCCAGCAGCCAGACTAGAGGTAATTCGCAGACCCAGTACTTC	CASSQTRGNSQTQYF
TRBV29-1	TRBJ2-7	.	.	TGCAGCGCGGGTAAAGATGCGTACGAGCAGTACTTC	CSAGKDAYEQYF
TRBV10-3	TRBJ2-7	.	TRBD2	TGTGCCATCAGTAGGACTAGCGGGAGCCTTACCTGCGAGCAGTACTTC	CAISRTSGSLTCEQYF
TRBV10-3	TRBJ1-2	few	TRBD1	TGTGCCAGCAGTGAAAGGTTGACAGGGGCGTATGGCTACACCTTC	CASSERLTGAYGYTF
TRBV19	TRBJ1-1	few	.	TGTGCCAGTAGTAAACGGACAGTAGGGAACACTGAAGCTTTCTTT	CASSKRTVGNTEAFF
TRBV7-9	TRBJ2-5	.	.	TGTGCCAGCAGCGCCAGGGGCCTCTCAGAGACCCAGTACTTC	CASSARGLSETQYF
TRBV12-3/TRBV12-4	TRBJ2-5	many	.	TGTGCCAGCAGTAACAGTGAGACCCAGTACTTC	CASSNSETQYF
TRBV7-9	TRBJ2-2	few	TRBD1	TGTGCCAGCAGCCCCGGGACAGGGGCTTTCACCGGGGAGCTGTTTTTT	CASSPGTGAFTGELFF
TRBV5-4	TRBJ1-5	once	.	TGTGCCAGCAGCTCCCGAGATTATAGCAATCAGCCCCAGCATTTT	CASSSRDYSNQPQHF
TRBV7-2	TRBJ2-5	many	.	TGTGCCAGCAGCTCAGATAGGTTGGAGACCCAGTACTTC	CASSSDRLETQYF
TRBV10-3	TRBJ1-1	few	TRBD1	TGTGCCAGCAGTCCAGAACAGGGGGCGCGGGGCACTGAAGCTTTCTTT	CASSPEQGARGTEAFF
TRBV19	TRBJ2-5	many	.	TGTGCCAGCTCGACCGGGGCCCAAGAGACCCAGTACTTC	CASSTGAQETQYF
TRBV20-1	TRBJ2-7	.	TRBD1	TGCAGTGCAGCACAGGGGAGTGGGCCCTACGAGCAGTACTTC	CSAAQGSGPYEQYF
TRBV9	TRBJ1-3	.	TRBD1	TGTGCCAGCAGCGAGTCGACAGGGGGCTTTGGAAACACCATATATTTT	CASSESTGGFGNTIYF
TRBV7-9	TRBJ2-2	.	.	TGTGCCAGCAGCACGAGAGGTACCGGGGAGCCGTTTTTT	CASSTRGTGEPFF
TRBV6-6	TRBJ1-3	few	.	TGTGCCAGCAAAAATGACAGGTCTTCTGGAAACACCATATATTTT	CASKNDRSSGNTIYF
TRBV19	TRBJ1-2	.	TRBD1	TGTGCCAGCAGCCCGGGGCAGGGGGTAAGCTACACCTTC	CASSPGQGVSYTF
TRBV7-2	TRBJ2-3	.	TRBD2	TGTGCCAGCAGCCCGGGACTAGCGAAAAACACAGATACGCAGTATTTT	CASSPGLAKNTDTQYF
TRBV20-1	TRBJ1-2	few	.	TGCAGTGCTGGCGACAGAGAGGGGGGCGGCTACACCTTC	CSAGDREGGGYTF
TRBV7-9	TRBJ1-1	.	.	TGTGCCAGCAGCCGAGACGGGACGGGGGCTTTATTT	CASSRDGTGALF
TRBV7-3	TRBJ2-1	.	TRBD1	TGTGCCAGCAGCTCCTCGGGACAGCGATACAATGAGCAGTTCTTC	CASSSSGQRYNEQFF
TRBV25-1	TRBJ2-5	.	.	TGTGCCAGCAGTGCTAGGGCGGGACAAGAGACCCAGTACTTC	CASSARAGQETQYF
TRBV2	TRBJ2-5	.	.	TGTGCCAGCAGGCCGGGAACTATACAAGAGACCCAGTACTTC	CASRPGTIQETQYF
TRBV7-9	TRBJ1-2	few	TRBD1	TGTGCCAGCAGCTCAGACTGGGCAGGGGGTTTCTATGGCTACACCTTC	CASSSDWAGGFYGYTF
TRBV10-3	TRBJ2-7	many	TRBD1	TGTGCCATCAGTGACCACCGGGACAGGGGACCGACCGAGCAGTACTTC	CAISDHRDRGPTEQYF
TRBV6-5	TRBJ1-5	.	TRBD1	TGTGCCAGCAGTTACTCGGGACAGGGGAGCCAGCCCCAGCATTTT	CASSYSGQGSQPQHF
TRBV7-9	TRBJ2-7	.	.	TGTGCCAGCAGCTTAGAGGCCAACTACGAGCAGTACTTC	CASSLEANYEQYF
TRBV5-1	TRBJ2-5	.	.	TGTGCCAGCACCACCCTGGAGACCCAGTACTTC	CASTTLETQYF
TRBV2	TRBJ1-4	once	.	TGTGCCAGCAGTGCATATCAGGGAACTAATGAAAAACTGTTTTTT	CASSAYQGTNEKLFF